The present entry profiles one T cell receptor (beta chain) with its context. Antigen specificity is unknown. This specimen comes from a study of vaccination effects on CD4 cells after COVID-19. The assay was immunoSEQ multiplex PCR, and TCRdb's table has in-frame clones only and misses some. The sample contains approximately 74,000 clones, 60% to 85% of which appear only once. Under the ViraFEST assay, PBMC were stimulated with viral peptide pools so that antigen-specific CD4+ T cells expanded. Sequencing was performed afterwards. Cells that had been cultured for 10 days were the source of isolated CD4+ T cells. Each participant received a vaccine that was either BNT162b2 or mRNA-1273, given as two doses. The CDR3 is 15 residues long. In germline, CDR1 is SGDLS, CDR2 YYNGEE. J was trimmed by 5 bases and V by 3 bases; bases with no gene match: 10.

The V gene is TRBV9, the J gene TRBJ2-5; 7 nucleotides line up with TRBD1. The sequencing used CD4+ T cells from PBMCs cultured with HCoV-OC43 spike peptides, collected after COVID-19 vaccination. Specified subset: HCoV-OC43 spike overlapping peptide pool stimulation. The sequence derives from a human donor who received a COVID-19 vaccine. CDR3 sequence (DNA): TGTGCCAGCAGCGGGAAGACAGGGTACCGGGAGACCCAGTACTTC. Its protein product is CASSGKTGYRETQYF.